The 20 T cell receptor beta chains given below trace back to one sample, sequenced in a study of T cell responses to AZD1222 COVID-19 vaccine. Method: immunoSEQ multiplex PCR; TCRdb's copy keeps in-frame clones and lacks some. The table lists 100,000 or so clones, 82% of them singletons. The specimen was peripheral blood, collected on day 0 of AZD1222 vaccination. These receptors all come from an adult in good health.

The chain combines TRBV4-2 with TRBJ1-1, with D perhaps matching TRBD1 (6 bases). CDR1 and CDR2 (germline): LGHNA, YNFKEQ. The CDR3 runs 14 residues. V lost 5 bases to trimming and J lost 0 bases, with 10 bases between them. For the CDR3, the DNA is TGTGCCAGCAGCGGAGACAGGATGAACACTGAAGCTTTCTTT. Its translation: CASSGDRMNTEAFF.

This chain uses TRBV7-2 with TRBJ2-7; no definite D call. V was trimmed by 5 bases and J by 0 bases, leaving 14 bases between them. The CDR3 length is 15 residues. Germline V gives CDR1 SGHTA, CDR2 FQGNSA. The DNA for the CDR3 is TGTGCCAGCAGCCCCTCGGCTGACTTCTCCTACGAGCAGTACTTC. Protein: CASSPSADFSYEQYF. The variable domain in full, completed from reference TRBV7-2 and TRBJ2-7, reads GAGVSQSPSNKVTEKGKDVELRCDPISGHTALYWYRQSLGQGLEFLIYFQGNSAPDKSGLPSDRFSAERTGGSVSTLTIQRTQQEDSAVYLCASSPSADFSYEQYFGPGTRLTVT.

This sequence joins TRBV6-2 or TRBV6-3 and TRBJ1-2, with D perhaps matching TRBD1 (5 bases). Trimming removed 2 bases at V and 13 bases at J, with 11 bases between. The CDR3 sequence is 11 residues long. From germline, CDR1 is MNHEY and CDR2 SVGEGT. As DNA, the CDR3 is TGTGCCAGCAGTTACGGACCAGGGTTCACCTTC. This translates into CASSYGPGFTF.

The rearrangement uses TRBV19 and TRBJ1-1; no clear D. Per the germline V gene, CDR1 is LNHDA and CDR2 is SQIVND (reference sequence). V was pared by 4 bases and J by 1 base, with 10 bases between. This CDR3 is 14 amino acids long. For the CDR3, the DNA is TGTGCCAGTAGTACCCGAGCCAGGAACACTGAAGCTTTCTTT. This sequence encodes CASSTRARNTEAFF.

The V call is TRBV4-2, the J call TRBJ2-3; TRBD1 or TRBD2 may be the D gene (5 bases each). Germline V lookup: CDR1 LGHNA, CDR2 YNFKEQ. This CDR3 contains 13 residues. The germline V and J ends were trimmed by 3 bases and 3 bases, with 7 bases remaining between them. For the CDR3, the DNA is TGTGCCAGCAGCCAGGGACCTACAGATACGCAGTATTTT. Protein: CASSQGPTDTQYF.

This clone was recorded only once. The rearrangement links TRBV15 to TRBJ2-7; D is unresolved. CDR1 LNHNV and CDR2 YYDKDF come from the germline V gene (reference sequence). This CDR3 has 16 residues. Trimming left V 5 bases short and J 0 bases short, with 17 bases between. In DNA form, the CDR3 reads TGTGCCACCAGCCCAGAAGTGGACGCAAACTCCTACGAGCAGTACTTC. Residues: CATSPEVDANSYEQYF.

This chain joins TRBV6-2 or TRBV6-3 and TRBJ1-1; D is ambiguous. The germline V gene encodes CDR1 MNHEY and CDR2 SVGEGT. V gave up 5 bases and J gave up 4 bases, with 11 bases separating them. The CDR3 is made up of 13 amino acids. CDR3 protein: CASSDLGSTEAFF. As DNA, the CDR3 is TGTGCCAGCAGTGACCTGGGGTCCACTGAAGCTTTCTTT.

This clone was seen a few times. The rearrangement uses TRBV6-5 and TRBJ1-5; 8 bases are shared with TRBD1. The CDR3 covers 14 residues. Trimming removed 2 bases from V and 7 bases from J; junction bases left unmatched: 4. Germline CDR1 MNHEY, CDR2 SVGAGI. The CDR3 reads CASSYATGEQPQHF. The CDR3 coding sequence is TGTGCCAGCAGTTACGCGACAGGGGAGCAGCCCCAGCATTTT.

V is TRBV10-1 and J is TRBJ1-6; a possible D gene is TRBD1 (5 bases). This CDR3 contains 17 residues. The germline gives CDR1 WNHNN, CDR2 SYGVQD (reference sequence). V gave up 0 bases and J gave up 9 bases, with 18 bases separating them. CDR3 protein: CASSESQQTGGGSPLHF. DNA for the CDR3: TGCGCCAGCAGTGAGTCCCAACAGACGGGCGGGGGTTCACCCCTCCACTTT.

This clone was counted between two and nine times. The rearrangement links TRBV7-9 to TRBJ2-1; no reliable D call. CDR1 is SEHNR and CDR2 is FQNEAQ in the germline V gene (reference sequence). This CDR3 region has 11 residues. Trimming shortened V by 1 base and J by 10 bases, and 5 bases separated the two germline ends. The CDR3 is CASSLGQEQFF. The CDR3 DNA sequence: TGTGCCAGCAGCTTAGGGCAGGAGCAGTTCTTC.

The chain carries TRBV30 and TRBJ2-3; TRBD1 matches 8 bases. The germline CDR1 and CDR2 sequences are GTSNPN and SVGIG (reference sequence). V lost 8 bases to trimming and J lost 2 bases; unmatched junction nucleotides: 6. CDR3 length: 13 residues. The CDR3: CALGTGPTDTQYF. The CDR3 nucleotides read TGTGCCCTTGGGACAGGCCCCACAGATACGCAGTATTTT.

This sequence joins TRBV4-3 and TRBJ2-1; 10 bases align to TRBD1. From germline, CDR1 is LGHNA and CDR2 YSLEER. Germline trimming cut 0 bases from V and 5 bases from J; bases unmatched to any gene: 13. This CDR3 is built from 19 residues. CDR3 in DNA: TGCGCCAGCAGCCAAGATAGATGGGACAGGGGAGTAAGTAACAATGAGCAGTTCTTC. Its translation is CASSQDRWDRGVSNNEQFF.

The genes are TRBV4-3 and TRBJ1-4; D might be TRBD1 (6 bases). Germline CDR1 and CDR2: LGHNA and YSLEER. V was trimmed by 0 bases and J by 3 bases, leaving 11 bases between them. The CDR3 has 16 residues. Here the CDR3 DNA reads TGCGCCAGCAGCCAAGATGGGGGCGGTTCTAATGAAAAACTGTTTTTT. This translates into CASSQDGGGSNEKLFF.

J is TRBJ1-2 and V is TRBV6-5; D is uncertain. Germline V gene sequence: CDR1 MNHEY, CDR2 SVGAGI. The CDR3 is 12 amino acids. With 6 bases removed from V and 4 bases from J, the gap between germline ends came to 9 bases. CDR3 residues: CASRTAGYGYTF. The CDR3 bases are TGTGCCAGCAGAACGGCAGGCTATGGCTACACCTTC.

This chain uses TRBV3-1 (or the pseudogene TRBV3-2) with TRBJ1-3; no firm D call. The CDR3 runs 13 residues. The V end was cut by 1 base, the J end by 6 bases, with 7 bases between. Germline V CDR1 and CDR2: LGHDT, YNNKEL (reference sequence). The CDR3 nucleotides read TGTGCCAGCAGCCAAGTCCAGTCAAACACCATATATTTT. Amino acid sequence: CASSQVQSNTIYF.

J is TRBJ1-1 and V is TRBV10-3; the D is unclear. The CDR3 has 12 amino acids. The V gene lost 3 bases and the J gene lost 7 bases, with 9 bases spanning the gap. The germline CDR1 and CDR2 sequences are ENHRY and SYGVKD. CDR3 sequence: CAISETSGEAFF. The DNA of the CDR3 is TGTGCCATCAGTGAAACCTCAGGTGAAGCTTTCTTT.

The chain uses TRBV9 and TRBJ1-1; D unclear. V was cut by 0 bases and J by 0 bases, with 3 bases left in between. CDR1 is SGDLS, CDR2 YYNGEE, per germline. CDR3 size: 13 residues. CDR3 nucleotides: TGTGCCAGCAGCGTAGGAATGAACACTGAAGCTTTCTTT. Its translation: CASSVGMNTEAFF.

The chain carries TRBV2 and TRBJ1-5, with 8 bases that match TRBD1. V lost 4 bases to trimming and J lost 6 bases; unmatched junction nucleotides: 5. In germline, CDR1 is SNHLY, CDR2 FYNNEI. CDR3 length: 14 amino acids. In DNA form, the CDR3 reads TGTGCCAGCAGTGTAGACAGGGGATCTCAGCCCCAGCATTTT. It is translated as CASSVDRGSQPQHF.

The CDR3 region is CASSLVSDNTEAFF. As DNA, the CDR3 is TGTGCCAGCAGCTTAGTTTCCGACAACACTGAAGCTTTCTTT. The chain is built from TRBV7-8 and TRBJ1-1; no clear D gene. CDR1 and CDR2 (germline): SGHVS, FQNEAQ. The CDR3 is 14 amino acids. Trimming stripped 1 base from V and 2 bases from J, with 8 bases between.

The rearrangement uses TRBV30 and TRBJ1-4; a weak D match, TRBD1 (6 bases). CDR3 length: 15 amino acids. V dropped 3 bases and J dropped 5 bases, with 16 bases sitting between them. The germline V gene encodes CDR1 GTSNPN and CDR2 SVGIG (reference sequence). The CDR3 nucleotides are TGTGCCTGGAGGGAACAGGGCCCAGGAAATGAAAAACTGTTTTTT. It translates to CAWREQGPGNEKLFF.